This T cell receptor (beta chain) emerged from a study of T cell clonotyping in hematopoietic cell transplantation. Overall study results and limits: CD4 and CD8 repertoire contributions could not be separated without sorting.

Generated by immunoSEQ multiplex PCR, the TCRdb table keeps only in-frame clones and is missing some. The sample yields 35,000 to 45,000 clones, about 90% seen once. This CDR3 spans 16 amino acids. CDR1 SGHDT and CDR2 YYEEEE come from the germline V gene. Trimming stripped 3 bases from V and 0 bases from J, with 16 bases between. About this clone itself: What it binds is unknown.

The sample taken for sequencing was peripheral blood mononuclear cells. The gene calls are TRBV5-6 and TRBJ2-7; a possible D gene is TRBD1 (6 bases). This receptor was taken from a middle-aged woman in good health. Some clones in this sample may be carry-over from other donors' samples. CDR3 in amino acids: CASSSRTEILSYEQYF. In nucleotides, the CDR3 is TGTGCCAGCAGCTCTAGGACAGAAATTCTCTCCTACGAGCAGTACTTC.